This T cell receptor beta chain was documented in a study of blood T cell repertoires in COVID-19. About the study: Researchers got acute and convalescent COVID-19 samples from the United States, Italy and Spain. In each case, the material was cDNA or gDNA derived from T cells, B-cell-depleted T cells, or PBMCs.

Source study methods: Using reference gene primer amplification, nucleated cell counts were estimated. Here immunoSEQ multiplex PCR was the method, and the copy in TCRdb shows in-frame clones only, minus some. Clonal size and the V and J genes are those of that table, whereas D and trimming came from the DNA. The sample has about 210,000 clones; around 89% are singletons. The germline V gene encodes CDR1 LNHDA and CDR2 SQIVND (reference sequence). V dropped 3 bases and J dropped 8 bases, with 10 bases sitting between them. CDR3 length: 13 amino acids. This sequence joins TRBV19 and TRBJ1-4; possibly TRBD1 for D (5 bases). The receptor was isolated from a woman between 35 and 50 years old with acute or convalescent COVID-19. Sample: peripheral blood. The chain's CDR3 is CASSMGRGEKLFF. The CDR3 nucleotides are TGTGCCAGTAGTATGGGGCGGGGCGAAAAACTGTTTTTT.